A single sample gave rise to the 27 T cell receptor beta chains below, sequenced in a study of regulatory T cells in long-lasting Graves disease. Library construction for TCR beta used iRepertoire HTBI primers and Arm-PCR of CDR3 regions. TCRdb analysed the multiplex PCR reads with MiXCR anew, one entry per CDR3 protein. The table lists around 460,000 distinct CDR3 sequences, about 22% of them singletons. Time point here: persistent/refractory GD, antithyroid drugs over 5 years with positive TRAb. PBMCs provided the RNA from which the TCR library was made. The sample in question was peripheral blood mononuclear cells (PBMCs), obtained when the disease was refractory, from a patient treated with antithyroid drugs. The receptors were sampled from a female donor with Graves disease.

The sample holds many counts of this clonotype. CDR3 in amino acids: CSARGDTGYRGYTF. The CDR3 DNA is TGCAGTGCTAGAGGGGACACAGGGTATCGAGGCTACACCTTC. The rearrangement links TRBV20-1 to TRBJ1-2, with a possible D match to TRBD1 (6 bases). CDR3 length: 14 amino acids. Between the trimmed V and J ends, which lost 1 base and 8 bases, there was a span of 17 bases. The V gene's germline CDR1 is DFQATT and CDR2 SNEGSKA (reference sequence).

In its sample, this clonotype was seen many times. The chain is built from TRBV28 and TRBJ1-5; no clear D. Germline V gene lookup returns CDR1 MDHEN and CDR2 SYDVKM. The ends were cut back, 8 bases at V and 3 bases at J, with 20 bases in the middle. The CDR3 spans 16 residues. In DNA, the CDR3 is TGTGCCAGCTCTCCGTTCCGGAGACTTCTCAATCAGCCCCAGCATTTT. It yields the protein CASSPFRRLLNQPQHF.

J is TRBJ2-5 and V is TRBV12-3 or TRBV12-4, with D perhaps matching TRBD2 (6 bases). Trimming removed 5 bases at V and 10 bases at J, with 20 bases between. The CDR3 covers 14 residues. In DNA form, the CDR3 reads TGTGCCAGCAGTCCCTTGGTGGGGGGTCGAATCCAGTACTTC. This translates into CASSPLVGGRIQYF.

This clonotype was seen many times. This chain joins TRBV28 and TRBJ2-7; 9 bases agree with TRBD2. With 7 bases clipped from V and 0 bases from J, the junction kept 7 bases outside the gene matches. The CDR3 is 15 residues long. The germline V gene has CDR1 MDHEN and CDR2 SYDVKM. The CDR3 region has the DNA TGTGCCAGCACCCCCATTAGCGGGGGCTCCTACGAGCAGTACTTC. Its translation is CASTPISGGSYEQYF.

This chain connects TRBV14 to TRBJ2-5; possible D gene TRBD2, 5 bases. Per the germline V gene, CDR1 is SGHDN and CDR2 is FVKESK. V gave up 0 bases and J gave up 5 bases, with 10 bases separating them. This CDR3 contains 14 residues. This CDR3 is CASSQDGVGETQYF. CDR3 nucleotide sequence: TGTGCCAGCAGCCAAGACGGGGTCGGGGAGACCCAGTACTTC.

This clonotype was seen more than once but under ten times. The V call is TRBV3-1, the J call TRBJ1-5; D remains ambiguous. The germline CDR1 and CDR2 sequences are LGHDT and YNNKEL (reference sequence). The V end was cut by 0 bases, the J end by 1 base, with 4 bases between. CDR3 length equals 14 residues. The CDR3 spells CASSQDQSNQPQHF. The CDR3 DNA follows: TGTGCCAGCAGCCAAGATCAGAGCAATCAGCCCCAGCATTTT.

This clonotype was detected ten times or more. The J gene is TRBJ1-5, the V gene TRBV2, with TRBD1 matching 7 bases. With V trimmed by 7 bases and J by 6 bases, 12 bases remained unmatched. Germline lookup yields CDR1 SNHLY and CDR2 FYNNEI. The CDR3 consists of 15 residues. The CDR3 reads CASNDRDLPTQPQHF. In nucleotides, the CDR3 is TGTGCCAGCAACGACAGGGACCTCCCTACTCAGCCCCAGCATTTT.

The chain employs TRBV12-3 or TRBV12-4 and TRBJ2-1; no definite D call. The CDR3 has 15 amino acids. V was clipped by 3 bases and J by 0 bases, with 9 bases between them. CDR3 nucleotides: TGTGCCAGCAGTTTTGACCCGTACTCCTACAATGAGCAGTTCTTC. It encodes CASSFDPYSYNEQFF.

This clonotype was seen many times. The chain has TRBV28 and TRBJ2-5, with unresolved D. Trimming took off 5 bases at V and 1 base at J, with 11 bases between the two ends. From germline, CDR1 is MDHEN and CDR2 SYDVKM. This CDR3 spans 14 amino acids. CDR3 sequence (DNA): TGTGCCAGCAGTCGGACGTCCCCCCAAGAGACCCAGTACTTC. Translation: CASSRTSPQETQYF.

This clonotype was seen many times. This chain joins TRBV6-1 and TRBJ1-1; D not resolved. Germline CDR1 is MNHNS and CDR2 is SASEGT. Trimming stripped 2 bases from V and 1 base from J, with 5 bases between. The CDR3 has 13 amino acids. DNA for the CDR3: TGTGCCAGCAGTGAACTTACGAACACTGAAGCTTTCTTT. This encodes CASSELTNTEAFF.

The table lists this clonotype with a few counts. The J gene is TRBJ1-3, the V gene TRBV12-3 or TRBV12-4; D might be TRBD1 (5 bases). The length of the CDR3 is 16 residues. V was cut by 1 base and J by 0 bases, with 10 bases left in between. For the CDR3, the DNA is TGTGCCAGCAGTTTAGAGTTGGGGCTCTCTGGAAACACCATATATTTT. Translating it yields CASSLELGLSGNTIYF.

This clonotype has at least ten counts. For the CDR3, the DNA is TGTGCCAGCAGTGTTGGAAGTTTCCGGGAGACCCAGTACTTC. Protein product: CASSVGSFRETQYF. V is TRBV6-1 and J is TRBJ2-5; D call uncertain. The CDR3 covers 14 residues. V lost 4 bases and J 5 bases, leaving 14 bases between the germline ends. Germline V lookup: CDR1 MNHNS, CDR2 SASEGT.

CDR3 sequence reads: CASSLVPGGANTEAFF. As DNA, the CDR3 is TGCGCCAGCAGCTTGGTACCAGGGGGGGCGAACACTGAAGCTTTCTTT. The V gene is TRBV5-1, the J gene TRBJ1-1, with 7 nucleotides matching TRBD1. V was pared by 0 bases and J by 1 base, with 6 bases of the junction left unmatched. Germline CDR1 is SGHRS and CDR2 is YFSETQ. The CDR3 length is 16 residues.

This clonotype was recorded at least ten times. The genes are TRBV11-1 and TRBJ1-1; 7 positions agree with TRBD1. Trimming took 6 bases from V and 4 from J; bases not matched to a gene: 11. This CDR3 comprises 15 residues. Germline values: CDR1 SGHAT, CDR2 FQDESV (reference sequence). Here the CDR3 DNA reads TGTGCCAGCAGACCTCTGACAGGGCAAGGCACTGAAGCTTTCTTT. It translates to CASRPLTGQGTEAFF.

The chain recombines TRBV20-1 with TRBJ2-4; D is perhaps TRBD1 (5 bases). Germline assignment: CDR1 DFQATT and CDR2 SNEGSKA (reference sequence). V gave up 6 bases and J gave up 6 bases, with 15 bases separating them. This CDR3 comprises 13 residues. CDR3 residues: CSAVYQGSNIQYF. CDR3 nucleotide sequence: TGCAGTGCCGTCTATCAGGGTTCAAACATTCAGTACTTC.

This chain connects TRBV9 to TRBJ1-1, with D perhaps matching TRBD1 (5 bases). Trimming left V 0 bases short and J 1 base short, with 7 bases between. CDR1 is SGDLS, CDR2 YYNGEE, per germline. The CDR3 consists of 14 residues. CDR3 in amino acids: CASSVGGTNTEAFF. The DNA for the CDR3 is TGTGCCAGCAGCGTAGGAGGGACGAACACTGAAGCTTTCTTT.

Ten or more counts support this clonotype. The V gene is TRBV6-1, the J gene TRBJ2-7; D uncertain. The ends were cut back, 6 bases at V and 2 bases at J, with 11 bases in the middle. CDR1 MNHNS and CDR2 SASEGT come from the germline V gene. This CDR3 contains 13 residues. The CDR3 coding sequence is TGTGCCAGCAGACCACCGGGCCCCTACGAGCAGTACTTC. Its protein is CASRPPGPYEQYF.

This clonotype was seen ten or more times. DNA of the CDR3: TGTGCCAGCAGTTTTCCGGGTCGTGAAGCTTTCTTT. The encoded protein is CASSFPGREAFF. The chain couples TRBV27 to TRBJ1-1; D uncertain. Germline lookup yields CDR1 MNHEY and CDR2 SMNVEV (reference sequence). Between the trimmed V and J ends, which lost 3 bases and 7 bases, there was a span of 9 bases. The CDR3 extends over 12 amino acids.

The rearrangement links TRBV11-3 to TRBJ2-7; D is uncertain. Germline lookup yields CDR1 SGHNT and CDR2 YENEEA. V gave up 5 bases and J gave up 2 bases, with 13 bases separating them. The CDR3 is 14 amino acids. The DNA of the CDR3 is TGTGCCAGCAGCCGGACGGGCCCCACCTACGAGCAGTACTTC. This sequence encodes CASSRTGPTYEQYF.

The chain uses TRBV6-4 and TRBJ2-2; D remains unclear. The CDR3 is 14 residues long. The germline gives CDR1 MRHNA, CDR2 SNTAGT. The V end lost 5 bases, the J end lost 3 bases, and 10 bases lay between the germline ends. This CDR3 reads CASSRIPHTGELFF. The CDR3 nucleotides read TGTGCCAGCAGTCGAATACCTCACACCGGGGAGCTGTTTTTT.

There are a few counts of this clonotype. The chain is built from TRBV19 and TRBJ1-1; D is possibly TRBD1 (5 bases). The CDR3 runs 10 residues. Looked up from germline, CDR1 is LNHDA and CDR2 is SQIVND (reference sequence). Trimming removed 10 bases from V and 8 bases from J, with 11 bases in between. The CDR3 loop reads CATGSGEAFF. In DNA, the CDR3 is TGTGCCACAGGGTCGGGGGAAGCTTTCTTT. The full variable domain, with the rest looked up from reference TRBV19 and TRBJ1-1, is DGGITQSPKYLFRKEGQNVTLSCEQNLNHDAMYWYRQDPGQGLRLIYYSQIVNDFQKGDIAEGYSVSREKKESFPLTVTSAQKNPTAFYLCATGSGEAFFGQGTRLTVV.

The genes are TRBV9 and TRBJ2-7; possible D gene TRBD1, 5 bases. There are 15 residues in the CDR3. Germline CDR1 reads SGDLS; CDR2 reads YYNGEE. Trimming left V 0 bases short and J 3 bases short, with 13 bases between. The CDR3 loop reads CASSVGPGNSYEQYF. CDR3 in DNA: TGTGCCAGCAGCGTAGGCCCAGGGAACAGCTACGAGCAGTACTTC. Variable domain in full (rest from reference TRBV9 and TRBJ2-7): DSGVTQTPKHLITATGQRVTLRCSPRSGDLSVYWYQQSLDQGLQFLIQYYNGEERAKGNILERFSAQQFPDLHSELNLSSLELGDSALYFCASSVGPGNSYEQYFGPGTRLTVT.

On this clonotype itself: Given a much more abundant clone one base away, this may be a read error. The V call is TRBV6-2 or TRBV6-3, the J call TRBJ2-5; perhaps TRBD1 as D (6 bases). This CDR3 is 15 amino acids long. From germline, CDR1 is MNHEY and CDR2 SVGEGT. CDR3 region: CVSSYSTLQGETQYF. CDR3 DNA sequence: TGTGTCAGCAGTTACTCAACCCTCCAGGGGGAGACCCAGTACTTC.

The gene calls are TRBV19 and TRBJ1-3; perhaps TRBD1 as D (5 bases). V lost 5 bases, J lost 7 bases, and 12 bases lay in between. The CDR3 has 13 amino acids. From germline, CDR1 is LNHDA and CDR2 SQIVND (reference sequence). The CDR3 nucleotides are TGTGCCAGTAGTTTCTCTCGGGGGAACACCATATATTTT. Its protein is CASSFSRGNTIYF.

V usage is TRBV6-5 and J usage is TRBJ2-7, with D possibly TRBD2 on 6 matching bases. Germline V gene data show CDR1 as MNHEY and CDR2 as SVGAGI. The CDR3 has 17 residues. With 0 bases removed from V and 1 base from J, the gap between germline ends came to 16 bases. CDR3 in DNA: TGTGCCAGCAGTTACTCCTCCATTGGCGCGGGGTCCTACGAGCAGTACTTC. Translating it yields CASSYSSIGAGSYEQYF.

The V and J genes are TRBV30 and TRBJ1-4, with a weak D call TRBD1 (5 bases). V was clipped by 1 base and J by 7 bases, with 10 bases between them. CDR1 GTSNPN and CDR2 SVGIG come from the germline V gene (reference sequence). The CDR3 has 13 residues. CDR3 amino acids: CAWSGGGSEKLFF. CDR3 bases: TGTGCCTGGAGTGGGGGGGGAAGTGAAAAACTGTTTTTT.

V is TRBV11-2 and J is TRBJ2-7; D ambiguous. Germline V gene sequence: CDR1 SGHAT, CDR2 FQNNGV. The CDR3 spans 15 residues. V lost 4 bases, J lost 12 bases, and 25 bases lay in between. CDR3 coding DNA: TGTGCCAGCAGCTCACCTTATTCACTCTATCTCGAACCGTACTTC. Its translation: CASSSPYSLYLEPYF.